This T cell receptor beta chain stems from a study of regulatory T cells in long-lasting Graves disease. Across the study: The study counted Graves' disease as persistent given over 5 years of antithyroid drugs and positive TSH receptor antibodies.

The germline V gene has CDR1 SEHNR and CDR2 FQNEAQ (reference sequence). This CDR3 has 13 amino acids. V lost 0 bases to trimming and J lost 7 bases, with 9 bases between them. To make TCR beta libraries, researchers used iRepertoire HTBI primers and Arm-PCR of CDR3 regions. TCRdb processed the multiplex PCR reads anew with MiXCR; each CDR3 protein has one entry. Of hundreds of thousands of distinct CDR3 sequences in the sample, around 21% were seen once. Time point here: persistent/refractory GD, antithyroid drugs over 5 years with positive TRAb. There was RNA extracted from PBMCs, and the TCR library was made from it. Nine-milliliter peripheral blood samples went into EDTA tubes.

The material was peripheral blood mononuclear cells (PBMCs), obtained when the disease was refractory, from a patient treated with antithyroid drugs. The V call is TRBV7-9, the J call TRBJ1-2; D call uncertain. The clonotype was recovered from a female donor with Graves disease. The CDR3 spells CASSLAAGGGYTF. The CDR3 DNA is TGTGCCAGCAGCTTAGCTGCCGGAGGTGGCTACACCTTC.